This T cell receptor (beta chain) was profiled in a study of cytomegalovirus exposure and HLA in healthy donors. Study results and caveats: There were a few CMV-associated chains whose specificity for CMV antigens was confirmed in vitro. The authors enumerated some 170 TCR beta chains as linked to cytomegalovirus. Rare TCR sequences dominated, though some public TCRs recurred in many donors. As was reported, the classifier diagnosed cytomegalovirus status with high specificity and sensitivity.

Comment on this clone: The target antigen is unknown.

Generated by immunoSEQ multiplex PCR, the TCRdb table keeps only in-frame clones and is missing some. The sample shows 110,000 to 150,000 clones, 85% to 90% of them seen only once. V shed 10 bases and J shed 1 base, with 13 bases lying between them. Germline values: CDR1 SNHLY, CDR2 FYNNEI. This CDR3 is 13 amino acids long. Specimen: PBMCs. This chain joins TRBV2 and TRBJ1-1; no firm D call. This TCR was recovered from a woman aged 25 to 39 in good health and CMV-seropositive. CDR3: CATGKAANTEAFF. CDR3 DNA sequence: TGTGCCACGGGAAAGGCAGCGAACACTGAAGCTTTCTTT. Filled out from reference TRBV2 and TRBJ1-1, the complete variable domain reads EPEVTQTPSHQVTQMGQEVILRCVPISNHLYFYWYRQILGQKVEFLVSFYNNEISEKSEIFDDQFSVERPDGSNFTLKIRSTKLEDSAMYFCATGKAANTEAFFGQGTRLTVV.